This TCR beta chain was sequenced in a study of T cells in women clearing cervical HPV infection. General study points: Unknown T-cell numbers per sample may underlie the richness differences.

Of note for this clone: Its antigen remains unidentified. The CDR3 extends 3 residues past the end of the read, so its final part is completed from the germline J gene.

Sequenced by immunoSEQ multiplex PCR; TCRdb stores in-frame clones only, minus some. The ten most abundant clones cover roughly 5% of a sample with about 22,000 clones. CDR3 size: 12 residues. Looked up from germline, CDR1 is KGHSH and CDR2 is LQKENI. The specimen sequenced was blood buffy coat. This chain connects TRBV18 to TRBJ2-4; D gene ambiguous. The sequence came from a woman aged 18 to 75 with a cervical HPV16 infection that either progressed to CIN3+ or cleared (not recorded which). CDR3 loop: CASSPTGDGQYF. The sequenced CDR3 bases are TGTGCCAGCTCCCCTACCGGTGATGGT.